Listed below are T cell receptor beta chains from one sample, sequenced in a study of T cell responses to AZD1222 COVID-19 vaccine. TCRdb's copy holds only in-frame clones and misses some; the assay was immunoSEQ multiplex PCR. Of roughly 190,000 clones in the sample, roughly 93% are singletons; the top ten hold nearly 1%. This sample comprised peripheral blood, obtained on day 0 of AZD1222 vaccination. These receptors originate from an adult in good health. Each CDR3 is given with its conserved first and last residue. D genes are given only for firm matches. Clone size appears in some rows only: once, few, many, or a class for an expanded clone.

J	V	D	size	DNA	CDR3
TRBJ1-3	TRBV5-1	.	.	TGCGCCAGCAGTCGAGGGGAGGCCCTCTTCTCTGGAAACACCATATATTTT	CASSRGEALFSGNTIYF
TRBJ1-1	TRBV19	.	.	TGTGCCAGTAGTTTAGACGGGGCCTCGGGACCTGAAGCTTTCTTT	CASSLDGASGPEAFF
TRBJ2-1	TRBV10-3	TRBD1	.	TGTGCCATCAGTGAGCCGGGACAGGGGGGCGATGAGCAGTTCTTC	CAISEPGQGGDEQFF
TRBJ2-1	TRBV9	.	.	TGTGCCAGCAGCCCAGACCCGAGGGGGGTTGACAATGAGCAGTTCTTC	CASSPDPRGVDNEQFF
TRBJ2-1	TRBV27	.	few	TGTGCCAGCAGTTTAATACAGGTCTTCCGTCTGTTCTTC	CASSLIQVFRLFF
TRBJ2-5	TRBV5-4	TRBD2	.	TGTGCCAGCAGCTTGCTCGCGGGGGGCGGGGAGACCCAGTACTTC	CASSLLAGGGETQYF
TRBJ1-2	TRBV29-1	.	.	TGCAGCGTTGAAGACCGGGGGCGCGTCTATGGCTACACCTTC	CSVEDRGRVYGYTF
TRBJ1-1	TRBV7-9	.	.	TGTGCCAGCAGCTTACCGGAGAACACTGAAGCTTTCTTT	CASSLPENTEAFF
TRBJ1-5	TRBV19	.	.	TGTGCCAGTAGTGGGGTCCGGGAGCCCCAGCATTTT	CASSGVREPQHF
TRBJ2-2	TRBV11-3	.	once	TGTGCCAGCAGTTTAGACAGGACAACCGGGGAGCTGTTTTTT	CASSLDRTTGELFF
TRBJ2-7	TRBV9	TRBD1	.	TGTGCCAGCAGCATAGGACAGGGGTCCGAGCAGTACTTC	CASSIGQGSEQYF
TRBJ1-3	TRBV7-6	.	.	TGTGCCAGCAGCCCCGAACCGGGTCCTAGCTCTGGAAACACCATATATTTT	CASSPEPGPSSGNTIYF
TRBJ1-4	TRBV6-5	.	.	TGTGCCAGCTTCGGGACACCCTATGAAAAACTGTTTTTT	CASFGTPYEKLFF
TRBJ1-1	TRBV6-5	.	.	TGTGCCAGCAGTTGGGGGGAATCCAACACTGAAGCTTTCTTT	CASSWGESNTEAFF
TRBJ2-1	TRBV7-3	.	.	TGTGCCAGCAGCTTAACCCCCGGGGCCCATGAGCAGTTCTTC	CASSLTPGAHEQFF
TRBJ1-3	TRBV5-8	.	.	TGTGCCAGCAGCACCAGGGTGGCTGGAAACACCATATATTTT	CASSTRVAGNTIYF
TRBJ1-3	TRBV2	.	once	TGTGCCAGCAGTGAAAGGGTCAACACTTGGGGAAACACCATATATTTT	CASSERVNTWGNTIYF
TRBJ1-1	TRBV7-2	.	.	TGTGCCAGCAGCTTTATGGGGGGCGCCGAAGCTTTCTTT	CASSFMGGAEAFF
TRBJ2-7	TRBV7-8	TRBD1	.	TGTGCCAGCAGCCTGAGAAGGGGGCCCTACGAGCAGTACTTC	CASSLRRGPYEQYF
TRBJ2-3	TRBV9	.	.	TGTGCCAGCAGCGTTGAACAGGGACGCACAGATACGCAGTATTTT	CASSVEQGRTDTQYF
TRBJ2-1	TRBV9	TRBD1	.	TGTGCCAGCAGCAAATGGACAGGGTTGGATGAGCAGTTCTTC	CASSKWTGLDEQFF
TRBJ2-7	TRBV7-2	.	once	TGTGCCAGCAGCTTAATGGGGGGGGCCGACGAGCAGTACTTC	CASSLMGGADEQYF
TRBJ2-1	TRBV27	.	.	TGTGCCAGCAGTTTATCAGGGAGTGAGCAGTTCTTC	CASSLSGSEQFF
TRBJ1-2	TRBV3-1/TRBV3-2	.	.	TGTGCCAGCAGCCAAGATGAGGGAGGCTACACCTTC	CASSQDEGGYTF
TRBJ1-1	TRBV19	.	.	TGTGCCAGTAGTATAGGGGGGATGATGTACACTGAAGCTTTCTTT	CASSIGGMMYTEAFF
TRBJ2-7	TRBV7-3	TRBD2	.	TGTGCCAGCAGCCCCAGGGGACTAGCGGGAGACGAGCAGTACTTC	CASSPRGLAGDEQYF
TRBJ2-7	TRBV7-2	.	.	TGTGCCAGCAGCTTAGTGTTCGCCTACGAGCAGTACTTC	CASSLVFAYEQYF
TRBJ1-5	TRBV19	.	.	TGTGCCAGTAGTATAGAGAATCAGCCCCAGCATTTT	CASSIENQPQHF
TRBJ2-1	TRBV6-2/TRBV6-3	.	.	TGTGCCAGCAGTCCACGGGACTCGGAGCAGTTCTTC	CASSPRDSEQFF
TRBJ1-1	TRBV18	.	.	TGTGCCAGCTCACCACCGTCCGGGTTGAACACTGAAGCTTTCTTT	CASSPPSGLNTEAFF
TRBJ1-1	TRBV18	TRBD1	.	TGTGCCAGCTCACCAGCGGCAGGGGGAAGGGAAGCTTTCTTT	CASSPAAGGREAFF
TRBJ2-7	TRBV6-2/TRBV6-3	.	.	TGTGCCAGCAGTGGACGGGGGCAGGTCGTTTTCTCCTACGAGCAGTACTTC	CASSGRGQVVFSYEQYF
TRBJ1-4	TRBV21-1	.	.	TGTGCCAGCAGCAAATATTGGGCCAGGGGGGAGTATAATGAAAAACTGTTTTTT	CASSKYWARGEYNEKLFF
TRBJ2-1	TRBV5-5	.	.	TGTGCCAGCAGCTTGCACTTGGCAGGAGAGCAGTTCTTC	CASSLHLAGEQFF
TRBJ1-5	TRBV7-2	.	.	TGTGCCAGCAGCTTTTACCATCAGGGGACTCAGCCCCAGCATTTT	CASSFYHQGTQPQHF
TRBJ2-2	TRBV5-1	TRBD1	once	TGCGCCAGCAGCTTGAGACAGGGTGTAAACACCGGGGAGCTGTTTTTT	CASSLRQGVNTGELFF
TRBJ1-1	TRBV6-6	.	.	TGTGCCAGCAGTTACTCCTGGGGAGGGAGGACTGAAGCTTTCTTT	CASSYSWGGRTEAFF
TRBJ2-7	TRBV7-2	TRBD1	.	TGTGCCAGCAGCTTATCCCGGACAGGGACCGAGGGGCAGTACTTC	CASSLSRTGTEGQYF
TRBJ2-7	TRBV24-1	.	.	TGTGCCACCAGTGATCCGCGGGACAGCACCTACGAGCAGTACTTC	CATSDPRDSTYEQYF
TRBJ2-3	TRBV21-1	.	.	TGTGCCAGGGAGACAGGGTCAGATACGCAGTATTTT	CARETGSDTQYF
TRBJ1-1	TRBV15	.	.	TGTGCCACCAGCAGATCCTCAATGAACACTGAAGCTTTCTTT	CATSRSSMNTEAFF
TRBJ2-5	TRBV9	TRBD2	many	TGTGCCAGCAGCGTTGGACTAGTTCGGGACTTGGGGGAGACCCAGTACTTC	CASSVGLVRDLGETQYF
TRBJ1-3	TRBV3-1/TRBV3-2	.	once	TGTGCCAGCAGCCAAGCGGCTGGAAACACCATATATTTT	CASSQAAGNTIYF
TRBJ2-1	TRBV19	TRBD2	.	TGTGCCAGTAGTATATCTAGCGGGGGGGCCGCCGCCAATGAGCAGTTCTTC	CASSISSGGAAANEQFF
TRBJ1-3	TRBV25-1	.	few	TGTGCCAGCAGTGAGTTGGACTCTGGAAACACCATATATTTT	CASSELDSGNTIYF
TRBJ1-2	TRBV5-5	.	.	TGTGCCAGCAGCCTGGGACGGGTTTTATATGGCTACACCTTC	CASSLGRVLYGYTF
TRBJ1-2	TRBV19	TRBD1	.	TGTGCCAGTCGGGAGGGGGCGATCCGTGGCTACACCTTC	CASREGAIRGYTF
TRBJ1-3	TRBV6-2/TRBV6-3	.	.	TGTGCCAGCAGTTTCGTAACCGGGACCCACTCTGGAAACACCATATATTTT	CASSFVTGTHSGNTIYF
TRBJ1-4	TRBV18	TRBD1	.	TGTGCCAGCTCACTCGGACAGGTTGCTAATGAAAAACTGTTTTTT	CASSLGQVANEKLFF
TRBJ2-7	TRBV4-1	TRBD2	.	TGCGCCAGCAGCCAAGATCAAGGAGCGGGGGTTCGAAGCTCCTACGAGCAGTACTTC	CASSQDQGAGVRSSYEQYF
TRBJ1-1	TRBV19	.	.	TGTGCCAGTAGTACCAACAGGGCGGTAGGGGCTTTCTTT	CASSTNRAVGAFF
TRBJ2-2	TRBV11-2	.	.	TGTGCCAGCAGCCTCGCGAACACCGGGGAGCTGTTTTTT	CASSLANTGELFF
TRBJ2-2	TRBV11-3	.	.	TGTGCCAGCAGCTTAGATGGGGGCACCGGGGAGCTGTTTTTT	CASSLDGGTGELFF
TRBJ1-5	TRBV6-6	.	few	TGTGCCAGCAGTGGTCAGCCCCAGCATTTT	CASSGQPQHF
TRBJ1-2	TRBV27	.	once	TGTGCCAGCAGTTCCTTGTGGGGGGTCACCTATGGCTACACCTTC	CASSSLWGVTYGYTF
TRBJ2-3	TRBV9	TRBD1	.	TGTGCCAGCAGCGGAGGACAGGGCACAGATACGCAGTATTTT	CASSGGQGTDTQYF
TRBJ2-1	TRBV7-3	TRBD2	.	TGTGCCAGCAGCTTATTAGTAGGGACTAGCGTCGATGAGCAGTTCTTC	CASSLLVGTSVDEQFF